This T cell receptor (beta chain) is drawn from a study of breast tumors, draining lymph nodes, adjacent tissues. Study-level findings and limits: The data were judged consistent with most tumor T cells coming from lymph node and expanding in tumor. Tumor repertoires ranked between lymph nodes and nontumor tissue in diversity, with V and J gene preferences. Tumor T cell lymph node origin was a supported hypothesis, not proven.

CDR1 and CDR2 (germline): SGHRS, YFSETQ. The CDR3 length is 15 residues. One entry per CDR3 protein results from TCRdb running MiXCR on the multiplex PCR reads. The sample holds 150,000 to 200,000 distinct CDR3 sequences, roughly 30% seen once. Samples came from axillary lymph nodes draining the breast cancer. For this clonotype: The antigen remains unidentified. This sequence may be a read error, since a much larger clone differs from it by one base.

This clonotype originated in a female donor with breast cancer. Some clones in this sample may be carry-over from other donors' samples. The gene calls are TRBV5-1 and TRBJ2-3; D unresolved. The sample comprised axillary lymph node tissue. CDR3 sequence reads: CASSLKPPVTDTRYF. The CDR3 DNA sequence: TGCGCCAGCAGCTTAAAACCCCCGGTCACAGATACGCGGTATTTT.